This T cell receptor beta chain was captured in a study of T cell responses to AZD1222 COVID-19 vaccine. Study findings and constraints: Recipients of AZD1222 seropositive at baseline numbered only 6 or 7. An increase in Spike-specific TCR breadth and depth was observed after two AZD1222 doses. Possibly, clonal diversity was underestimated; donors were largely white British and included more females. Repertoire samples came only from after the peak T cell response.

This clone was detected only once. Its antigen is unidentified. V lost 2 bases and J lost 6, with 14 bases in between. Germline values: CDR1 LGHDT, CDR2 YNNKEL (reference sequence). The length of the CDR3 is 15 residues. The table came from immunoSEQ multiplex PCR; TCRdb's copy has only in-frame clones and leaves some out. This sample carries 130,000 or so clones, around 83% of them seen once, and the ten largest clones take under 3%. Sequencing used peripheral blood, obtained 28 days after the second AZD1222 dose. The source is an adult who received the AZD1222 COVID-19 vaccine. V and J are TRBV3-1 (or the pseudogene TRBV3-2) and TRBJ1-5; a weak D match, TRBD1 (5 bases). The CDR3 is CASSQRGGAPQPQHF. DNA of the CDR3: TGTGCCAGCAGCCAAAGAGGAGGGGCCCCTCAGCCCCAGCATTTT.